The entry below gives a single TCR beta chain sequence along with its context. This specimen belongs to a study of blood T cell repertoires in COVID-19. The overall study: T cells, B-cell-depleted T cells, or PBMCs supplied cDNA or gDNA.

The V gene lost 4 bases and the J gene lost 4 bases, with 16 bases spanning the gap. CDR1 SGHAT and CDR2 FQNNGV come from the germline V gene. The CDR3 runs 15 residues. The data were produced by immunoSEQ multiplex PCR, yet TCRdb's version contains in-frame clones alone and is incomplete. The top ten clones hold under 3% of a sample with about 230,000 clones, 83% of them seen once. The gene calls are TRBV11-2 and TRBJ2-5; D may be TRBD2 (6 bases). The sample comprised peripheral blood. This sequence originates from a woman aged 70-85 years with active or convalescent COVID-19. The CDR3 nucleotides are TGTGCCAGCAGCTGGCGGGCGGGGATGTCAGAGACCCAGTACTTC. Amino acids: CASSWRAGMSETQYF.